A single sample gave rise to the 15 T cell receptor beta chains below, sequenced in a study of T cell changes during pregnancy in multiple sclerosis. Generated by immunoSEQ multiplex PCR, the TCRdb table keeps only in-frame clones and is missing some. The table has roughly 63,000 clones, 93% seen once. Sequencing was performed on CD8+ T cells from peripheral blood mononuclear cells, taken in the second trimester of pregnancy. These receptors were obtained from a female donor with multiple sclerosis, enrolled in a pregnancy study.

The chain couples TRBV5-5 to TRBJ1-1; no definite D call. V was clipped by 1 base and J by 5 bases, with 9 bases between them. Germline V gene data show CDR1 as SGHKS and CDR2 as YYEKEE (reference sequence). CDR3 length: 13 amino acids. The CDR3 spells CASSLREVTEAFF. CDR3 in DNA: TGTGCCAGCAGCTTGAGGGAGGTAACTGAAGCTTTCTTT.

The chain couples TRBV29-1 to TRBJ2-3; 10 nucleotides line up with TRBD2. This CDR3 is 16 amino acids long. Trimming cost V 0 bases and J 3 bases; bases outside gene matches: 6. CDR1 and CDR2 from the germline V gene are SQVTM and ANQGSEA. The CDR3, as DNA: TGCAGCGTTGAAGAAGCTAGCGGGGGACGGACAGATACGCAGTATTTT. The encoded protein is CSVEEASGGRTDTQYF.

V and J are TRBV15 and TRBJ1-5; D not resolved. This CDR3 comprises 14 residues. CDR1 is LNHNV, CDR2 YYDKDF, per germline (reference sequence). The germline V and J ends were trimmed by 11 bases and 0 bases, with 14 bases remaining between them. CDR3 DNA: TGTGCCGTAGCGGAGGGAAATAGCAATCAGCCCCAGCATTTT. Amino acid sequence: CAVAEGNSNQPQHF.

The chain employs TRBV27 and TRBJ2-2, with D maybe TRBD2 (7 bases). V was pared by 6 bases and J by 5 bases, with 13 bases between. This CDR3 is built from 14 residues. The germline V gene encodes CDR1 MNHEY and CDR2 SMNVEV (reference sequence). CDR3 DNA: TGTGCCAGCAGATGGGGGGGCGGGACCGGGGAGCTGTTTTTT. It yields the protein CASRWGGGTGELFF.

V gene TRBV7-9 combines with J gene TRBJ2-7, with TRBD2 matching 12 bases. CDR1 and CDR2 from the germline V gene are SEHNR and FQNEAQ (reference sequence). This CDR3 comprises 15 residues. With 5 bases clipped from V and 7 bases from J, the junction kept 9 bases outside the gene matches. This chain's CDR3 is CASSLGTSGSREQYF. The DNA for the CDR3 is TGTGCCAGCAGCCTCGGGACTAGCGGGTCTCGGGAGCAGTACTTC. Full variable domain (rest looked up from reference TRBV7-9 and TRBJ2-7): DTGVSQNPRHKITKRGQNVTFRCDPISEHNRLYWYRQTLGQGPEFLTYFQNEAQLEKSRLLSDRFSAERPKGSFSTLEIQRTEQGDSAMYLCASSLGTSGSREQYFGPGTRLTVT.

J is TRBJ2-7 and V is TRBV11-2; perhaps TRBD2 as D (5 bases). Germline CDR1 reads SGHAT; CDR2 reads FQNNGV. Deletions cut 2 bases from V and 0 bases from J, with 11 bases between. The CDR3 extends over 15 amino acids. The CDR3 loop reads CASSLWRTNSYEQYF. Written as DNA, the CDR3 is TGTGCCAGCAGCTTATGGAGGACCAACTCCTACGAGCAGTACTTC.

The V call is TRBV2, the J call TRBJ2-1; 11 bases align to TRBD2. The CDR3 runs to 15 residues. Germline V lookup: CDR1 SNHLY, CDR2 FYNNEI. Trimming took 2 bases from V and 4 from J; bases not matched to a gene: 1. The CDR3 region is CASSETSGRYNEQFF. The CDR3 DNA sequence: TGTGCCAGCAGTGAAACTAGCGGGAGATACAATGAGCAGTTCTTC. Using reference TRBV2 and TRBJ2-1 for the parts outside the CDR3, the full variable domain is EPEVTQTPSHQVTQMGQEVILRCVPISNHLYFYWYRQILGQKVEFLVSFYNNEISEKSEIFDDQFSVERPDGSNFTLKIRSTKLEDSAMYFCASSETSGRYNEQFFGPGTRLTVL.

The chain couples TRBV2 to TRBJ2-6; no clear D gene. V lost 8 bases and J 1 base, leaving 3 bases between the germline ends. This CDR3 spans 12 amino acids. The V gene's germline CDR1 is SNHLY and CDR2 FYNNEI. The DNA of the CDR3 is TGTGCCAGCGAGTCTGGGGCCAACGTCCTGACTTTC. The encoded protein is CASESGANVLTF.

The chain carries TRBV27 and TRBJ2-7, with TRBD1 matching over 9 bases. The trim removed 3 bases at V and 7 bases at J, leaving 4 bases unmatched. CDR3 size: 13 residues. Per the germline V gene, CDR1 is MNHEY and CDR2 is SMNVEV (reference sequence). The CDR3 reads CASSFDRGGEQYF. As DNA, the CDR3 is TGTGCCAGCAGTTTCGACAGGGGGGGGGAGCAGTACTTC.

The chain joins TRBV5-4 to TRBJ2-3; D gene unclear. The CDR3 consists of 12 residues. CDR1 and CDR2 from the germline V gene are SGHNT and YYREEE (reference sequence). Trimming took 4 bases from V and 0 from J, leaving 3 bases between them. This chain's CDR3 is CASSGSTDTQYF. CDR3 DNA sequence: TGTGCCAGCAGCGGCAGCACAGATACGCAGTATTTT.

This chain uses TRBV7-3 with TRBJ2-5; TRBD1 aligns across 11 bases. Per the germline V gene, CDR1 is SGHTA and CDR2 is FQGTGA. The CDR3 is made up of 14 amino acids. With 5 bases clipped from V and 5 bases from J, the junction kept 4 bases outside the gene matches. CDR3 coding DNA: TGTGCCAGCAGCCCCGGACAGGGGGCGGAGACCCAGTACTTC. It translates to CASSPGQGAETQYF.

This chain connects TRBV7-2 to TRBJ2-1; TRBD2 matches 7 bases. Germline V CDR1 and CDR2: SGHTA, FQGNSA. J gave up 8 bases and V 3 bases, and 10 bases lay outside the gene matches. The CDR3 is 15 residues long. The CDR3 reads CASSFSPSGSYEQFF. The CDR3 coding sequence is TGTGCCAGCAGCTTTTCCCCTAGCGGCTCATATGAGCAGTTCTTC.

The chain combines TRBV19 with TRBJ2-7; a possible D gene is TRBD1 (6 bases). The CDR3 is 13 residues long. CDR1 and CDR2 (germline): LNHDA, SQIVND (reference sequence). Trimming pared 6 bases from V and 0 bases from J, leaving 9 bases between. In nucleotides, the CDR3 is TGTGCCAGTAGACAGGGCGCCTCCTACGAGCAGTACTTC. Its protein product is CASRQGASYEQYF.

The rearrangement joins TRBV4-2 to TRBJ1-2, with TRBD1 matching 7 bases. The CDR3 has 17 residues. Germline V gives CDR1 LGHNA, CDR2 YNFKEQ. V lost 0 bases and J lost 3; bases outside the gene matches: 10. CDR3 loop: CASSQDSGTAAHYGYTF. The CDR3 bases are TGTGCCAGCAGCCAAGATTCAGGGACAGCGGCGCACTATGGCTACACCTTC.

J is TRBJ1-5 and V is TRBV18, with 9 bases lining up with TRBD1. Germline CDR1 is KGHSH and CDR2 is LQKENI. V lost 3 bases, J lost 5 bases, and 5 bases stayed unmatched. The CDR3 extends over 15 amino acids. The CDR3 bases are TGTGCCAGCTCACCCGGGACAGGGTGGGATCAGCCCCAGCATTTT. Translation: CASSPGTGWDQPQHF.